A single sample gave rise to the 9 T cell receptor beta chains below, sequenced in a study of CD8+ T cells in alopecia areata. Noted treatment: oral pan-JAK inhibitor, 5-10 mg twice daily. RNA extraction and reverse transcription yielded cDNA as sequencing template. Assay: immunoSEQ multiplex PCR; the TCRdb copy retains only in-frame clones and omits some. The sample includes about 180,000 clones, about half of them seen just once. Sequences were derived from CD8+ T cells sorted from blood, sampled at week 52, from a patient treated with tofacitinib. The receptors come from a human donor with alopecia areata.

The DNA of the CDR3 is TGTGCCAGCGAAGCGTATGATGGAGGGGCCGCTGAAGCTTTCTTT. Protein sequence: CASEAYDGGAAEAFF. The chain employs TRBV9 and TRBJ1-1, with D possibly TRBD1 on 5 matching bases. Trimming left V 7 bases short and J 6 bases short, with 22 bases between. Germline CDR1 and CDR2: SGDLS and YYNGEE. The CDR3 sequence is 15 residues long.

The rearrangement uses TRBV25-1 and TRBJ2-3, with 12 bases identical to TRBD2. V was pared by 5 bases and J by 6 bases, with 9 bases of the junction left unmatched. This CDR3 has 16 residues. The germline V gene has CDR1 MGHDK and CDR2 SYGVNS. Here the CDR3 reads CASSSPSSGGVDTQYF. The CDR3 coding sequence is TGTGCCAGCAGTTCCCCATCTAGCGGGGGGGTGGATACGCAGTATTTT.

This clone showed up just a few times. V and J are TRBV7-2 and TRBJ2-7; D gene uncertain. Trimming took 5 bases from V and 2 from J, leaving 10 bases between them. The length of the CDR3 is 13 residues. The germline V gene encodes CDR1 SGHTA and CDR2 FQGNSA. CDR3 bases: TGTGCCAGCAGCCTCGATCCAGCCTACGAGCAGTACTTC. The encoded protein is CASSLDPAYEQYF.

V and J are TRBV4-1 and TRBJ1-5; maybe TRBD1 (6 bases). Trimming shortened V by 0 bases and J by 2 bases, and 23 bases separated the two germline ends. Germline V lookup: CDR1 MGHRA, CDR2 YSYEKL. This CDR3 region has 20 residues. In DNA form, the CDR3 reads TGCGCCAGCAGCCAAGAGGTCGGACAGTCTATCACCGCTGGCAATCAGCCCCAGCATTTT. Its protein is CASSQEVGQSITAGNQPQHF.

The chain employs TRBV11-1 and TRBJ2-1, with a tentative D call TRBD2 (5 bases). V lost 2 bases and J lost 10, with 15 bases in between. CDR1 SGHAT and CDR2 FQDESV come from the germline V gene (reference sequence). The CDR3 loop spans 14 amino acids. Here the CDR3 DNA reads TGTGCCAGCAGCTTAAGAGGGCCCCTGGACGAGCAGTTCTTC. Amino acid sequence: CASSLRGPLDEQFF.

V usage is TRBV23-1 and J usage is TRBJ2-3, with D possibly being TRBD1 or TRBD2 (5 bases each). TRBV23-1 is known as an ORF, though its function is uncertain. The CDR3 is 15 residues long. Trimming removed 4 bases at V and 3 bases at J, with 14 bases between. This CDR3 reads CASSRRTTGTDTQYF. The CDR3 DNA reads as TGCGCCAGCAGTCGAAGGACAACGGGGACAGATACGCAGTATTTT.

This clone was observed a handful of times. This sequence joins TRBV7-9 and TRBJ2-1; 10 positions match TRBD2. V lost 4 bases and J lost 5; bases outside the gene matches: 2. Germline CDR1 reads SEHNR; CDR2 reads FQNEAQ (reference sequence). The CDR3 sequence is 14 residues long. The CDR3 region is CASSSGLANNEQFF. CDR3 DNA: TGTGCCAGCAGCTCGGGACTAGCGAACAATGAGCAGTTCTTC.

This clone appeared a few times. This chain links TRBV13 with TRBJ2-2; possibly TRBD2 for D (6 bases). The CDR3 sequence is 14 residues long. The germline CDR1 and CDR2 sequences are PRHDT and FYEKMQ (reference sequence). Trimming left V 7 bases short and J 11 bases short, with 20 bases between. The CDR3 coding sequence is TGTGCCAGCACCCTACCATCGGGGACTCCCGAGCTGTTTTTT. Protein: CASTLPSGTPELFF.

This clone showed up just a few times. The chain has TRBV30 and TRBJ1-2; D remains ambiguous. V was trimmed by 3 bases and J by 5 bases, leaving 10 bases between them. Germline V CDR1 and CDR2: GTSNPN, SVGIG (reference sequence). This CDR3 spans 12 amino acids. The CDR3, as DNA: TGTGCCTGGAGCCCGGGCCCGTATGGCTACACCTTC. Protein: CAWSPGPYGYTF.